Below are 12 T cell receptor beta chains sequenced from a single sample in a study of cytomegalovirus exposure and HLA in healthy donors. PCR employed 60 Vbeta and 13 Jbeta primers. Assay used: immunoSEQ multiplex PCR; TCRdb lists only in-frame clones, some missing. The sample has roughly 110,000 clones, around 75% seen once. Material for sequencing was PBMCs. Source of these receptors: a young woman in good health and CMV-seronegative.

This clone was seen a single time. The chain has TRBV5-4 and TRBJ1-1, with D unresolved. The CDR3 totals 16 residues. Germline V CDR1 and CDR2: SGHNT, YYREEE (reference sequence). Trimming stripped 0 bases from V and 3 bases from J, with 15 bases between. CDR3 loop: CASSLGPGLEDTEAFF. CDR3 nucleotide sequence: TGTGCCAGCAGCTTGGGTCCGGGTCTCGAGGACACTGAAGCTTTCTTT.

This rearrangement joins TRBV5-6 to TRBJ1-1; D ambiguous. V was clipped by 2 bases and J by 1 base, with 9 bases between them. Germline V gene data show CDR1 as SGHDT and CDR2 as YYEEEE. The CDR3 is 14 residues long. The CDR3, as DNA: TGTGCCAGCAGCTTTCCCAGTCAGAACACTGAAGCTTTCTTT. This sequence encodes CASSFPSQNTEAFF.

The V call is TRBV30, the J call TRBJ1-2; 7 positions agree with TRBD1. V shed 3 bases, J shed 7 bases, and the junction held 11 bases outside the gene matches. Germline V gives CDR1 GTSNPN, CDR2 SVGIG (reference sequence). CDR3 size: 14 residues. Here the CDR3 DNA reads TGTGCCTGGAGCGATACCCTATACAGGGGTGGCTACACCTTC. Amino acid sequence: CAWSDTLYRGGYTF.

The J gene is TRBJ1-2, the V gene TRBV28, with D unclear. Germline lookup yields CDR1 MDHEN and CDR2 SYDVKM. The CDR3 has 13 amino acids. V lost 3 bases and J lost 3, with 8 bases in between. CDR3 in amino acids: CASSFSEDYGYTF. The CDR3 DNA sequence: TGTGCCAGCAGTTTTTCGGAGGACTATGGCTACACCTTC.

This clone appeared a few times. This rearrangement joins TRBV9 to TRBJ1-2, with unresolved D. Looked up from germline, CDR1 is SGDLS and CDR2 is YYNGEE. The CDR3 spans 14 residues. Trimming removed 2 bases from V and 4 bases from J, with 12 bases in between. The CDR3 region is CASSVTSSPYGYTF. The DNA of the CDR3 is TGTGCCAGCAGCGTCACTTCCTCCCCCTATGGCTACACCTTC.

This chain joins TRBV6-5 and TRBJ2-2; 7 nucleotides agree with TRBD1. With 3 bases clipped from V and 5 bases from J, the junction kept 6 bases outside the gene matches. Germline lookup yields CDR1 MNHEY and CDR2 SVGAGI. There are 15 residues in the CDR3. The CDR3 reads CASSYDDRETGELFF. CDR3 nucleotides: TGTGCCAGCAGTTATGACGACAGGGAGACCGGGGAGCTGTTTTTT.

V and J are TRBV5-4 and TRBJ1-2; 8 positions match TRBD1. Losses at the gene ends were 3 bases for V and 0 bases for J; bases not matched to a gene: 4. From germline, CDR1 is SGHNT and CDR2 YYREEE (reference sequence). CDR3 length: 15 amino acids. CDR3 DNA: TGTGCCAGCAGCTATGGACAGGGAGCTAACTATGGCTACACCTTC. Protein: CASSYGQGANYGYTF.

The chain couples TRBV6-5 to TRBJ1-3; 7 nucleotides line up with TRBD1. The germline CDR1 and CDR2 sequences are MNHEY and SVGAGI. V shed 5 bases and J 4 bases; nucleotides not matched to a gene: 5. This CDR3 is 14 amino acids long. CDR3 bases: TGTGCCAGCAGTCCTGGGACAGCCGGAAACACCATATATTTT. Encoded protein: CASSPGTAGNTIYF.

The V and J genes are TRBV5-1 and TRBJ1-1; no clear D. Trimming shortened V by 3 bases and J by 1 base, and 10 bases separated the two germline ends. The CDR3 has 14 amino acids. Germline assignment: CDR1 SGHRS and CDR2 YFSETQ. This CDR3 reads CASSSTTTNTEAFF. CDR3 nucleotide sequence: TGCGCCAGCAGCTCCACCACAACGAACACTGAAGCTTTCTTT.

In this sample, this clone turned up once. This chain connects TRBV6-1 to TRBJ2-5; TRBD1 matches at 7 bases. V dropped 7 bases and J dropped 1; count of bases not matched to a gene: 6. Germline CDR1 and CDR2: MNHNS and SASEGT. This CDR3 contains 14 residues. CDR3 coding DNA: TGTGCCAGCAAATGGGACAGAGCCCAAGAGACCCAGTACTTC. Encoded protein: CASKWDRAQETQYF.

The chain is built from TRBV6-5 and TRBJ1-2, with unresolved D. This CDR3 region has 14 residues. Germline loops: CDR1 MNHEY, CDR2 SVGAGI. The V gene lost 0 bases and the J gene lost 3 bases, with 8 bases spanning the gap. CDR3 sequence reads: CASSYSRGDYGYTF. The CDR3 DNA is TGTGCCAGCAGTTACTCGCGGGGAGACTATGGCTACACCTTC.

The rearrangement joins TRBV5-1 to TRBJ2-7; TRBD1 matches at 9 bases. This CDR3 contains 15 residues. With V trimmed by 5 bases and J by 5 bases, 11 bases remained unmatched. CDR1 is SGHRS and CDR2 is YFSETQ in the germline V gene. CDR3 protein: CASRPLGTGNNEQYF. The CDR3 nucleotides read TGCGCCAGCAGGCCTCTAGGGACAGGGAACAACGAGCAGTACTTC.